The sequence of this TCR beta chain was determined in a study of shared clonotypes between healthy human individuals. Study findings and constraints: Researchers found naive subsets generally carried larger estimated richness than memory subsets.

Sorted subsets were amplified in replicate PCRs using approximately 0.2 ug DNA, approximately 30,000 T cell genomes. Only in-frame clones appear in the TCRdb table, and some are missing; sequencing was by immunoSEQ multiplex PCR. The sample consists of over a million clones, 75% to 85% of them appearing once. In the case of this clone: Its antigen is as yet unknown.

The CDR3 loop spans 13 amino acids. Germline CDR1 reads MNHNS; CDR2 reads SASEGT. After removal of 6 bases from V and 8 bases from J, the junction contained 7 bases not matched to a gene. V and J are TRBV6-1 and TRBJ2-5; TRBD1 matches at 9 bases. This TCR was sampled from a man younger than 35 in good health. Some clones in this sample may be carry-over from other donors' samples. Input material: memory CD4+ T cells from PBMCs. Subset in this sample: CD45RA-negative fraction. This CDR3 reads CASRPGQGRTQYF. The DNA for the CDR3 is TGTGCCAGCAGGCCGGGACAGGGTAGAACCCAGTACTTC.